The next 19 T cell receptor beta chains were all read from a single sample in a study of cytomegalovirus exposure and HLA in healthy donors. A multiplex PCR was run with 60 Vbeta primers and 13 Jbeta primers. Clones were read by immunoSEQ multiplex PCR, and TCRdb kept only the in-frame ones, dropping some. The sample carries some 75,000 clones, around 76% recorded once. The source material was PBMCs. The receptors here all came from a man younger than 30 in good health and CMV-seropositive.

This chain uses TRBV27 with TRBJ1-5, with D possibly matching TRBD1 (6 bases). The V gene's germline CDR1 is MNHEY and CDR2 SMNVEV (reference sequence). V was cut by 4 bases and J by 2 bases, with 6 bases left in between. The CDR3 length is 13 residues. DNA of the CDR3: TGTGCCAGCAGTTCAGGGGGCAATCAGCCCCAGCATTTT. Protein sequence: CASSSGGNQPQHF.

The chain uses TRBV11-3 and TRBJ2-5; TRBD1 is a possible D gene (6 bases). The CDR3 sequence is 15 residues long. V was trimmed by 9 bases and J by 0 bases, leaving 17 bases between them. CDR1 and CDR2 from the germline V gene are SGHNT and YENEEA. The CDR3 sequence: CASVGEGVYQETQYF. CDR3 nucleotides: TGTGCCAGTGTCGGCGAGGGGGTCTACCAAGAGACCCAGTACTTC.

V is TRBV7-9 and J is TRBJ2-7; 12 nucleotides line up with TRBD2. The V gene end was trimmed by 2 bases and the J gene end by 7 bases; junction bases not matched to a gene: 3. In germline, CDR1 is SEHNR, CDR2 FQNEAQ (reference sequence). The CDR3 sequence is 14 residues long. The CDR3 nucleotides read TGTGCCAGCAGCTTACGACTAGCGGGAGATGAGCAGTACTTC. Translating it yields CASSLRLAGDEQYF.

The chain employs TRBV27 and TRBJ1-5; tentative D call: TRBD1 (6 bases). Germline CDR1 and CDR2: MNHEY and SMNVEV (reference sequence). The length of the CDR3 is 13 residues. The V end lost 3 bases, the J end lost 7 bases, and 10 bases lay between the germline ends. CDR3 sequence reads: CASSLDRRQPQHF. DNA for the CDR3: TGTGCCAGCAGTTTGGACAGAAGACAGCCCCAGCATTTT.

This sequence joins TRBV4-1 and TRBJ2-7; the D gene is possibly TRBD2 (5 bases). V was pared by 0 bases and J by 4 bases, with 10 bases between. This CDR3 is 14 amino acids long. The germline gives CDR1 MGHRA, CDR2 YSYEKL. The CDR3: CASSQEPRGYEQYF. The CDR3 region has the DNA TGCGCCAGCAGCCAAGAACCCCGGGGTTACGAGCAGTACTTC.

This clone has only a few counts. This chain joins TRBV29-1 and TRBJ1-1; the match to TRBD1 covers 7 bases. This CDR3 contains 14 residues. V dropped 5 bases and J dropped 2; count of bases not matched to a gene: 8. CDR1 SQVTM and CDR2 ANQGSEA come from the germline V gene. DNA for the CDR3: TGCAGCGTTCTTTCCGGGACAGCAAACACTGAAGCTTTCTTT. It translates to CSVLSGTANTEAFF.

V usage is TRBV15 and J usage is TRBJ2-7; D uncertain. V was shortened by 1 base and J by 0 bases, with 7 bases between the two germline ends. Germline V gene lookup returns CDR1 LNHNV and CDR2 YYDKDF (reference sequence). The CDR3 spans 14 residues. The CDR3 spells CATSRARSSYEQYF. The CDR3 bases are TGTGCCACCAGCAGAGCTCGGAGCTCCTACGAGCAGTACTTC.

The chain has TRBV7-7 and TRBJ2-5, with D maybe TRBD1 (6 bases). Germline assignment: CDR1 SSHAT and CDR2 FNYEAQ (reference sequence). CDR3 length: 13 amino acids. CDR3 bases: TGTTCAACCCACCAGGGGTTGGTAGAGACCCAGTACTTC. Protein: CSTHQGLVETQYF.

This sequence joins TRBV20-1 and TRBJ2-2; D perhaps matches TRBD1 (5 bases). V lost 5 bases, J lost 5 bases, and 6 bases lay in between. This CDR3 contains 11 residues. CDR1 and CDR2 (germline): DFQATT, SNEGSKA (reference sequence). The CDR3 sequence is CSAAGTGELFF. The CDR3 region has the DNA TGCAGTGCTGCAGGGACCGGGGAGCTGTTTTTT.

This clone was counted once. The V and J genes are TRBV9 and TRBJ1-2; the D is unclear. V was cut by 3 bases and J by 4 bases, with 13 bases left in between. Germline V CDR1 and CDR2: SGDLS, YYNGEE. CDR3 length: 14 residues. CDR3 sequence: CASSAGGVGYGYTF. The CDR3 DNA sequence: TGTGCCAGCAGCGCCGGCGGAGTGGGCTATGGCTACACCTTC.

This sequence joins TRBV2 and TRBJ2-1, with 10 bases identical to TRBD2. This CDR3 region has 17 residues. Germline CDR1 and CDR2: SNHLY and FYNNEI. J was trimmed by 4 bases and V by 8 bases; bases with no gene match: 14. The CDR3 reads CASPPGALAGVYNEQFF. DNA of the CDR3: TGTGCCAGCCCCCCTGGAGCTCTAGCGGGGGTATACAATGAGCAGTTCTTC.

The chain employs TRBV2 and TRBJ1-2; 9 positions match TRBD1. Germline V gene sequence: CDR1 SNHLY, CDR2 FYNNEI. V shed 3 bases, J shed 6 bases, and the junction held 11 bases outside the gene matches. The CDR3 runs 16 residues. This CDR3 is CASSDPGTGRLDGYTF. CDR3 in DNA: TGTGCCAGCAGTGACCCGGGGACAGGGAGACTCGATGGCTACACCTTC.

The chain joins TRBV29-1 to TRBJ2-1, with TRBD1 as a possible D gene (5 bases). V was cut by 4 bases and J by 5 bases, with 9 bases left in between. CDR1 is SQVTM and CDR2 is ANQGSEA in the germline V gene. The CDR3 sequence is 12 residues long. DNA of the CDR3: TGCAGCGTTGGGGCAGGGAACAATGAGCAGTTCTTC. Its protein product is CSVGAGNNEQFF.

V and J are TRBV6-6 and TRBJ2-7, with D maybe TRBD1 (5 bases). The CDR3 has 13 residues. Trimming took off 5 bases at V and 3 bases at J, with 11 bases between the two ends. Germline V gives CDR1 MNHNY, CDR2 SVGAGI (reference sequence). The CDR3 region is CASSTPGNYEQYF. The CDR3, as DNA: TGTGCCAGCAGTACCCCAGGGAACTACGAGCAGTACTTC.

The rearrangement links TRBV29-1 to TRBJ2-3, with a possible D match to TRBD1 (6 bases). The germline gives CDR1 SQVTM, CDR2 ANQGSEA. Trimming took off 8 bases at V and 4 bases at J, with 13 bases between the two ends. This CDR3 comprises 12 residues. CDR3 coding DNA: TGCAGCTCCACCGCAGGGGCAGATACGCAGTATTTT. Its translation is CSSTAGADTQYF.

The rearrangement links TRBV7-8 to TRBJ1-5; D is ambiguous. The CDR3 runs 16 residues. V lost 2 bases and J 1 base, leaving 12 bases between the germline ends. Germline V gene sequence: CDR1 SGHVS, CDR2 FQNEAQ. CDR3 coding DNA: TGTGCCAGCAGCTTATTACGGTCCGTAAGCAATCAGCCCCAGCATTTT. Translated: CASSLLRSVSNQPQHF. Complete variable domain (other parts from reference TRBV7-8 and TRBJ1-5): GAGVSQSPRYKVAKRGQDVALRCDPISGHVSLFWYQQALGQGPEFLTYFQNEAQLDKSGLPSDRFFAERPEGSVSTLKIQRTQQEDSAVYLCASSLLRSVSNQPQHFGDGTRLSIL.

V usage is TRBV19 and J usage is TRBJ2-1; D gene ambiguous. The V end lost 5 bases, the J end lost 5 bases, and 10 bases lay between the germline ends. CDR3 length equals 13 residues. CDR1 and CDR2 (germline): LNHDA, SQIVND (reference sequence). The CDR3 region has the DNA TGTGCCAGTAGTCCGTCCTCAGACAATGAGCAGTTCTTC. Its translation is CASSPSSDNEQFF.

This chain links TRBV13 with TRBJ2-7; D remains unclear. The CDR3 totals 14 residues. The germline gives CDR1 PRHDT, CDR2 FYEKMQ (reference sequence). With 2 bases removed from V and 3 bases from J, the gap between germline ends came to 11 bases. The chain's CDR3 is CASSLNLRSYEQYF. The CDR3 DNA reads TGTGCCAGCAGCTTAAATCTCCGGAGCTACGAGCAGTACTTC.

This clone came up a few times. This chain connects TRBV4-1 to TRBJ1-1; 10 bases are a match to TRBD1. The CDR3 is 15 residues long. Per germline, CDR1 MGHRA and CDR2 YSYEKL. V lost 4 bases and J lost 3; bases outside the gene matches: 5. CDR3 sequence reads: CASSPRQGAHTEAFF. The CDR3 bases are TGCGCCAGCAGCCCTCGACAGGGGGCGCACACTGAAGCTTTCTTT.